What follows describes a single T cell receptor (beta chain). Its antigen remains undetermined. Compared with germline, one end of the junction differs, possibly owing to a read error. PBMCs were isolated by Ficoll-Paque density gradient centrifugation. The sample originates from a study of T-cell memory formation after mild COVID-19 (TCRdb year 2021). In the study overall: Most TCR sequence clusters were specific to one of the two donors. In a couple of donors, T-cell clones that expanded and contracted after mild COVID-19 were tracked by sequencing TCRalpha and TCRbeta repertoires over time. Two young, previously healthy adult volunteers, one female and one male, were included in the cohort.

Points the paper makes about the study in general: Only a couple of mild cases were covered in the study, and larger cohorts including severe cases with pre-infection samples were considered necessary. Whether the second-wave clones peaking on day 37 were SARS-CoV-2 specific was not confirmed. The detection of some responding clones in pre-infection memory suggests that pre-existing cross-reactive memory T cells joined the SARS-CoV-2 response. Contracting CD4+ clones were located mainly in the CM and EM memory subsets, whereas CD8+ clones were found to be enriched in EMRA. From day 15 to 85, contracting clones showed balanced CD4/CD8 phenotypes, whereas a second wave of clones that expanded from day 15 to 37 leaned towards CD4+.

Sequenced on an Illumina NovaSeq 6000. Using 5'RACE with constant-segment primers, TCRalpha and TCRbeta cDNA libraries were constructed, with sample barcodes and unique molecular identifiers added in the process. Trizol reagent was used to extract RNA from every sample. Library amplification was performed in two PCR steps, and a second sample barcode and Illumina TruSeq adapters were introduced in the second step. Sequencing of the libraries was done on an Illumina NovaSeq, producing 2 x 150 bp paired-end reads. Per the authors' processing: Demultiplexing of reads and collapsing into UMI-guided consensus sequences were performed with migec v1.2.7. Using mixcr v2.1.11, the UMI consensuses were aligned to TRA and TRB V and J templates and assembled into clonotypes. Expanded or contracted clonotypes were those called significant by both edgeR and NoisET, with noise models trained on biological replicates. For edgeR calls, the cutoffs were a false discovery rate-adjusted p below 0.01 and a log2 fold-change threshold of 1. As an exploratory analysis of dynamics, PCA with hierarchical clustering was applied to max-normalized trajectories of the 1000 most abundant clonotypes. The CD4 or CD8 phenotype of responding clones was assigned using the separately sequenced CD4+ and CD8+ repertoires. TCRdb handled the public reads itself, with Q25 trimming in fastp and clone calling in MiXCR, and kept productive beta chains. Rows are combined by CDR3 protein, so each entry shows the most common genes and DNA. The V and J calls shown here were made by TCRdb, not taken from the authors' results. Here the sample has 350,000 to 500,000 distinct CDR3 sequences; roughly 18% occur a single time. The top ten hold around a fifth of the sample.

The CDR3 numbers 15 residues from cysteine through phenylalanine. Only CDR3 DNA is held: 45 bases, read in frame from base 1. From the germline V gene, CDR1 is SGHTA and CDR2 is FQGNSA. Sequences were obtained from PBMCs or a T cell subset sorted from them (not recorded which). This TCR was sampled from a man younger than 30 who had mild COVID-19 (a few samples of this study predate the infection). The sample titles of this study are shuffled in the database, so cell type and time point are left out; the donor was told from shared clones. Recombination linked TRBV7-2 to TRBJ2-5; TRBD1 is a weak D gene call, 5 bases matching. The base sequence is TGTGCCAGCAGATTAGGGGTCGGGCAGTGGGAGACCCAGTACTTC. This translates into CASRLGVGQWETQYF.